Below are 18 T cell receptor beta chains sequenced from a single sample in a study of Ad26.COV2.S vaccination and SARS-CoV-2 variants. The method was immunoSEQ multiplex PCR; TCRdb's version includes in-frame clones alone and lacks a portion of them. Seen here are approximately 480,000 clones, roughly 87% observed once, and the top ten hold 13%. Specified treatment: around 19 received Ad26.COV2.S at low or high dose, single or two shots; about 5 received placebo; per-sample allocation not given. Specimen acquisition occurred on day 63 following the initial vaccine or placebo injection. The sample in question was peripheral blood, obtained in a trial of Ad26.COV2.S vaccine versus placebo. These receptors were taken from a person between 18 and 59 years old who received the Ad26.COV2.S COVID-19 vaccine or a placebo.

The chain uses TRBV27 and TRBJ2-7; D gene ambiguous. The CDR3 sequence is 13 residues long. The V gene lost 2 bases and the J gene lost 3 bases, with 8 bases spanning the gap. CDR1 is MNHEY, CDR2 SMNVEV, per germline (reference sequence). Here the CDR3 reads CASSLIGSYEQYF. CDR3 nucleotides: TGTGCCAGCAGTTTAATAGGTAGCTACGAGCAGTACTTC.

The chain carries TRBV7-2 and TRBJ2-1; 11 bases fit TRBD2. The CDR3 totals 15 residues. V shed 3 bases, J shed 4 bases, and the junction held 2 bases outside the gene matches. The germline V gene has CDR1 SGHTA and CDR2 FQGNSA. The DNA for the CDR3 is TGTGCCAGCAGCTTGACTAGCGGGGTGTACAATGAGCAGTTCTTC. Its protein product is CASSLTSGVYNEQFF.

J is TRBJ1-1 and V is TRBV21-1; TRBD1, the D gene given by the table, was not confirmed from the DNA. TRBV21-1 is deemed a pseudogene. This CDR3 spans 19 amino acids. For the CDR3, the DNA is TGTGCCAGCAGCAAAGGGTTATGGACAGGGGAGGGAATGAACACTGAAGCTTTCTTT. It specifies CASSKGLWTGEGMNTEAFF.

The chain has TRBV9 and TRBJ2-5; 12 bases are shared with TRBD2. The CDR3 is 16 residues long. Germline loops: CDR1 SGDLS, CDR2 YYNGEE. Trimming took 4 bases from V and 2 from J; bases not matched to a gene: 6. In nucleotides, the CDR3 is TGTGCCAGCAGCCTAGGACTAGCGGGAAGTCAAGAGACCCAGTACTTC. Translating it yields CASSLGLAGSQETQYF.

The sample holds a few counts of this clone. The chain has TRBV19 and TRBJ1-5; possibly TRBD1 for D (5 bases). Per the germline V gene, CDR1 is LNHDA and CDR2 is SQIVND (reference sequence). The CDR3 extends over 19 amino acids. The V end was cut by 0 bases, the J end by 4 bases, with 22 bases between. The CDR3 is CASSIDGPSRGAHNQPQHF. The CDR3 bases are TGTGCCAGTAGTATAGATGGCCCCTCGCGAGGGGCACATAATCAGCCCCAGCATTTT.

The chain joins TRBV27 to TRBJ2-7; D may be TRBD1 (6 bases). This CDR3 is built from 15 residues. Per germline, CDR1 MNHEY and CDR2 SMNVEV (reference sequence). Deletions cut 2 bases from V and 1 base from J, with 12 bases between. CDR3: CASSLQGSASYEQYF. The DNA for the CDR3 is TGTGCCAGCAGTTTACAGGGGAGCGCATCCTACGAGCAGTACTTC.

The gene calls are TRBV3-1 (or the pseudogene TRBV3-2) and TRBJ1-2; a possible D gene is TRBD1 (6 bases). V was cut by 0 bases and J by 7 bases, with 18 bases left in between. Germline V gene sequence: CDR1 LGHDT, CDR2 YNNKEL (reference sequence). This CDR3 is built from 16 residues. The CDR3: CASSQDPTGLSRGYTF. The CDR3 DNA sequence: TGTGCCAGCAGCCAAGATCCGACAGGATTATCTCGTGGCTACACCTTC.

J is TRBJ2-7 and V is TRBV5-1; possible D gene TRBD2, 7 bases. The length of the CDR3 is 18 residues. The V gene's germline CDR1 is SGHRS and CDR2 YFSETQ. Deletions cut 3 bases from V and 4 bases from J, with 26 bases between. CDR3 in DNA: TGCGCCAGCAGCTACCCCCACGGGGGGCATGGCCTAACATACGAGCAGTACTTC. Translation gives CASSYPHGGHGLTYEQYF.

CDR3 region: CASSVPGGANYGYTF. In nucleotides, the CDR3 is TGTGCCAGTAGTGTCCCCGGCGGGGCTAACTATGGCTACACCTTC. V is TRBV19 and J is TRBJ1-2; no clear D. The V end was cut by 5 bases, the J end by 0 bases, with 13 bases between. This CDR3 comprises 15 residues. Germline CDR1 reads LNHDA; CDR2 reads SQIVND (reference sequence).

The rearrangement joins TRBV25-1 to TRBJ2-1, with D uncertain. CDR3 length: 14 residues. With 1 base removed from V and 4 bases from J, the gap between germline ends came to 8 bases. Germline V gives CDR1 MGHDK, CDR2 SYGVNS. CDR3 region: CASSEFGGYNEQFF. The CDR3 coding sequence is TGTGCCAGCAGTGAATTTGGCGGTTACAATGAGCAGTTCTTC.

The DNA of the CDR3 is TGTGCCAGTAGTAGGGGACAAGAAGCTTTCTTT. It is translated as CASSRGQEAFF. The genes are TRBV19 and TRBJ1-1, with a weak D call TRBD1 (6 bases). V lost 4 bases and J lost 8, with 8 bases in between. The CDR3 is 11 amino acids. The germline CDR1 and CDR2 sequences are LNHDA and SQIVND (reference sequence).

This chain uses TRBV28 with TRBJ2-7; 9 bases are shared with TRBD1. The CDR3 loop spans 14 amino acids. Germline assignment: CDR1 MDHEN and CDR2 SYDVKM. V lost 6 bases to trimming and J lost 4 bases; unmatched junction nucleotides: 7. The CDR3 DNA reads TGTGCCAGCAGCCCGCCCGGGACAGGGTACGAGCAGTACTTC. Residues: CASSPPGTGYEQYF.

The chain employs TRBV14 and TRBJ2-2, with TRBD2 matching over 12 bases. The CDR3 consists of 16 residues. With 4 bases clipped from V and 5 bases from J, the junction kept 5 bases outside the gene matches. CDR1 and CDR2 from the germline V gene are SGHDN and FVKESK. The CDR3 nucleotides read TGTGCCAGCAGCCCACCCGGACTAGCGGGGACCGGGGAGCTGTTTTTT. Encoded protein: CASSPPGLAGTGELFF.

The chain recombines TRBV6-5 with TRBJ2-5, with D unclear. Germline lookup yields CDR1 MNHEY and CDR2 SVGAGI. This CDR3 is built from 14 residues. V was clipped by 2 bases and J by 4 bases, with 11 bases between them. CDR3 amino acids: CASSYDTLRETQYF. The CDR3 region has the DNA TGTGCCAGCAGTTACGACACTCTACGAGAGACCCAGTACTTC.

V gene TRBV19 combines with J gene TRBJ2-5, with D unclear. The CDR3 length is 12 residues. Trimming left V 9 bases short and J 2 bases short, with 10 bases between. CDR1 and CDR2 from the germline V gene are LNHDA and SQIVND (reference sequence). The CDR3 sequence is CASSLGQETQYF. CDR3 bases: TGTGCCAGCAGTTTGGGACAAGAGACCCAGTACTTC.

The chain links TRBV2 to TRBJ2-7; possible D gene TRBD2, 5 bases. V dropped 6 bases and J dropped 6 bases, with 6 bases sitting between them. This CDR3 comprises 10 residues. Germline V lookup: CDR1 SNHLY, CDR2 FYNNEI. The CDR3 sequence: CASRSGEQYF. The CDR3 DNA reads TGTGCCAGCAGGAGCGGCGAGCAGTACTTC.

The chain carries TRBV7-8 and TRBJ2-7; TRBD2 agrees at 7 bases. The CDR3 is 15 residues long. The J segment lost 4 bases and the V segment lost 2 bases, leaving 8 bases of the junction unmatched. CDR1 is SGHVS, CDR2 FQNEAQ, per germline. This CDR3 is CASSLRLAVTYEQYF. The DNA of the CDR3 is TGTGCCAGCAGCTTACGCCTAGCGGTGACTTACGAGCAGTACTTC.

This clone is a singleton in its sample. The chain combines TRBV7-3 with TRBJ2-3; D is uncertain. V was trimmed by 3 bases and J by 3 bases, leaving 13 bases between them. Germline V gene lookup returns CDR1 SGHTA and CDR2 FQGTGA. CDR3 size: 15 residues. The CDR3 here is CASSLARSSTDTQYF. For the CDR3, the DNA is TGTGCCAGCAGCTTGGCTCGAAGTTCTACAGATACGCAGTATTTT.